A single sample gave rise to the 9 T cell receptor beta chains below, sequenced in a study of identical twins (dated by TCRdb to 2016 to 2017). The method was 5' RACE. Sequencing used an Illumina HiSeq 2000. TCRdb reanalyzed the raw reads on its own, using fastp at Q25 for trimming and MiXCR for clone calling, and kept in-frame beta chains. Every distinct CDR3 protein forms one entry, paired with its most common genes and DNA. The sample table holds around 670,000 distinct CDR3 sequences, of which roughly 6% were seen once. The ten top clones hold around 2% of the sample. Sequencing was done on a sample of naive T cells sorted from blood. This specimen's cell subset or site label, interpreted: cells isolated with a human naive T-cell isolation kit. The receptors originated from a man aged 18-30 years in good health.

As to this clonotype: This may come from a read error, since a much larger clone is one base off. Since no conserved phenylalanine or tryptophan closes the CDR3, a read error is the likely cause. V is TRBV5-6 and J is TRBJ2-5; maybe TRBD2 (5 bases). V shed 2 bases and J shed 5 bases, with 19 bases lying between them. CDR3 length: 16 residues. The germline gives CDR1 SGHDT, CDR2 YYEEEE. CDR3 in DNA: TGTGCCAGCAGCTTCCGCACGGCGGACTCGAAGGAGACCCAGTACCTC. This sequence encodes CASSFRTADSKETQYL.

The V call is TRBV3-1, the J call TRBJ2-6, with D unclear. V was clipped by 3 bases and J by 0 bases, with 9 bases between them. In germline, CDR1 is LGHDT, CDR2 YNNKEL (reference sequence). The CDR3 totals 16 residues. The CDR3: CASSHIGASGANVLTF. CDR3 nucleotides: TGTGCCAGCAGCCACATTGGTGCCTCTGGGGCCAACGTCCTGACTTTC.

This clonotype was seen ten or more times. This sequence joins TRBV5-1 and TRBJ1-1; D unclear. The length of the CDR3 is 12 residues. V was clipped by 2 bases and J by 7 bases, with 9 bases between them. The germline CDR1 and CDR2 sequences are SGHRS and YFSETQ. The CDR3 protein is CASSLGPSEAFF. For the CDR3, the DNA is TGCGCCAGCAGCTTAGGGCCCAGTGAAGCTTTCTTT.

This clonotype has a handful of counts. The rearrangement links TRBV3-1 to TRBJ2-7; 8 bases fit TRBD2. Germline V gene lookup returns CDR1 LGHDT and CDR2 YNNKEL (reference sequence). The CDR3 runs 13 residues. The V gene end was trimmed by 3 bases and the J gene end by 4 bases; junction bases not matched to a gene: 2. The DNA of the CDR3 is TGTGCCAGCAGCCACGCGGGGGGATACGAGCAGTACGTC. It codes for CASSHAGGYEQYV.

This clonotype has only a few counts. The chain couples TRBV6-2 or TRBV6-3 to TRBJ2-7; D gene ambiguous. The CDR3 runs 15 residues. In germline, CDR1 is MNHEY, CDR2 SVGEGT. V shed 2 bases and J shed 0 bases, with 11 bases lying between them. The CDR3 region has the DNA TGTGCCAGCAGTTACGTGATTGGCAGCTCCTACGAGCAGTACTTC. It translates to CASSYVIGSSYEQYF.

In regard to this clonotype: Possible read error: a much larger clone is one base away. The gene calls are TRBV4-1 and TRBJ2-3; 8 bases are a match to TRBD2. The CDR3 totals 16 residues. CDR1 and CDR2 from the germline V gene are MGHRA and YSYEKL. Trimming took 7 bases from V and 2 from J; bases not matched to a gene: 11. The CDR3 is CASTTSGDPITDTQYF. CDR3 coding DNA: TGCGCCAGCACCACTAGCGGAGACCCTATCACAGATACGCAGTATTTT.

This clonotype was seen many times. This rearrangement joins TRBV28 to TRBJ2-7; D is ambiguous. This CDR3 has 10 residues. Deletions cut 9 bases from V and 5 bases from J, with 8 bases between. In germline, CDR1 is MDHEN, CDR2 SYDVKM. The CDR3 here is CARVTHEQYF. In nucleotides, the CDR3 is TGTGCCAGGGTGACCCACGAGCAGTACTTC.

This clonotype has a handful of counts. The chain recombines TRBV29-1 with TRBJ2-7; 10 nucleotides line up with TRBD2. CDR3 length equals 14 residues. V was clipped by 7 bases and J by 4 bases; unmatched bases: 10. Germline V gene data show CDR1 as SQVTM and CDR2 as ANQGSEA. The CDR3 loop reads CSATRTSGNYEQYF. DNA for the CDR3: TGCAGCGCCACTCGGACTAGCGGAAATTACGAGCAGTACTTC.

This clonotype was seen ten or more times. The chain links TRBV9 to TRBJ1-2; D unclear. CDR3 length: 14 amino acids. The V gene lost 3 bases and the J gene lost 0 bases, with 9 bases spanning the gap. CDR1 is SGDLS and CDR2 is YYNGEE in the germline V gene. In nucleotides, the CDR3 is TGTGCCAGCAGCGCAGGAGCCCCTAACTATGGCTACACCTTC. This translates into CASSAGAPNYGYTF. The full variable domain, with the rest looked up from reference TRBV9 and TRBJ1-2, is DSGVTQTPKHLITATGQRVTLRCSPRSGDLSVYWYQQSLDQGLQFLIQYYNGEERAKGNILERFSAQQFPDLHSELNLSSLELGDSALYFCASSAGAPNYGYTFGSGTRLTVV.